This T cell receptor (beta chain) originates from a study of blood T cells in healthy people across ages. Together with a sample-barcoded 5' primer, a J-beta primer mix was included in a second PCR lasting about 7 to 11 cycles. TCRdb re-called the 5' RACE reads through MiXCR, storing one row per CDR3 protein. Here the sample spans under 950,000 distinct CDR3 sequences, 22% being singletons. V was cut by 2 bases and J by 14 bases, with 10 bases left in between. Germline CDR1 and CDR2: MNHEY and SVGEGT. This CDR3 is built from 11 residues. V is TRBV6-2 or TRBV6-3 and J is TRBJ2-1; no firm D call. The sequencing input was blood. This TCR was sampled from a man in his 70s in good health. The CDR3 region is CASSYPGPEFF. In nucleotides, the CDR3 is TGTGCCAGCAGTTACCCGGGCCCGGAGTTCTTC.